Shown below are 14 T cell receptor beta chains from a single sample sequenced in a study of cytomegalovirus exposure and HLA in healthy donors. The PCR contained 60 Vbeta and 13 Jbeta primers. Some clones are missing from TCRdb's copy, which holds only in-frame ones; the method was immunoSEQ multiplex PCR. Here the sample spans about 200,000 clones, 81% being singletons. The sequenced sample consisted of PBMCs. The receptors were sampled from a man younger than 35 in good health and CMV-seronegative.

V is TRBV19 and J is TRBJ2-1; perhaps TRBD2 as D (6 bases). Trimming pared 2 bases from V and 15 bases from J, leaving 20 bases between. Germline values: CDR1 LNHDA, CDR2 SQIVND (reference sequence). The CDR3 totals 14 residues. CDR3 sequence: CASSISGLPSLVFF. The DNA for the CDR3 is TGTGCCAGTAGTATATCCGGACTACCATCGTTGGTGTTCTTC. The variable domain in full, completed from reference TRBV19 and TRBJ2-1, reads DGGITQSPKYLFRKEGQNVTLSCEQNLNHDAMYWYRQDPGQGLRLIYYSQIVNDFQKGDIAEGYSVSREKKESFPLTVTSAQKNPTAFYLCASSISGLPSLVFFGPGTRLTVL.

The J gene is TRBJ2-3, the V gene TRBV30; 8 nucleotides agree with TRBD2. The CDR3 consists of 15 residues. The V gene end was trimmed by 5 bases and the J gene end by 0 bases; junction bases not matched to a gene: 7. Germline V gene sequence: CDR1 GTSNPN, CDR2 SVGIG (reference sequence). The CDR3 spells CAWGLAETSTDTQYF. CDR3 sequence (DNA): TGTGCCTGGGGACTAGCAGAAACTAGCACAGATACGCAGTATTTT.

V gene TRBV5-4 combines with J gene TRBJ2-1; possibly TRBD2 for D (7 bases). Trimming took off 0 bases at V and 7 bases at J, with 14 bases between the two ends. CDR3 size: 15 residues. The germline V gene has CDR1 SGHNT and CDR2 YYREEE (reference sequence). For the CDR3, the DNA is TGTGCCAGCAGCTTGGGGGCTAGCGGACAGAATGAGCAGTTCTTC. Encoded protein: CASSLGASGQNEQFF.

This clone was seen once. The chain joins TRBV6-5 to TRBJ2-7; D might be TRBD1 (5 bases). Trimming took off 2 bases at V and 4 bases at J, with 9 bases between the two ends. The V gene's germline CDR1 is MNHEY and CDR2 SVGAGI. The CDR3 extends over 13 amino acids. As DNA, the CDR3 is TGTGCCAGCAGTTACCGACAGCCTTACGAGCAGTACTTC. Translated: CASSYRQPYEQYF.

The chain carries TRBV10-3 and TRBJ2-1; D not certain. CDR3 length: 15 amino acids. V lost 5 bases to trimming and J lost 1 base, with 12 bases between them. Germline CDR1 ENHRY, CDR2 SYGVKD. The CDR3 DNA follows: TGTGCCATCAGTCGTAGACTGCCTTCCTACAATGAGCAGTTCTTC. This gives the protein CAISRRLPSYNEQFF.

The genes are TRBV5-6 and TRBJ1-5; 8 bases match TRBD1. The CDR3 consists of 13 residues. The germline V gene has CDR1 SGHDT and CDR2 YYEEEE. V shed 2 bases and J 6 bases; nucleotides not matched to a gene: 1. Here the CDR3 DNA reads TGTGCCAGCAGCTTCGACAGGGGTCAGCCCCAGCATTTT. Residues: CASSFDRGQPQHF.

The chain carries TRBV4-1 and TRBJ2-7; TRBD1 matches at 10 bases. CDR1 and CDR2 from the germline V gene are MGHRA and YSYEKL. The J segment lost 2 bases and the V segment lost 1 base, leaving 2 bases of the junction unmatched. This CDR3 contains 15 residues. In DNA, the CDR3 is TGCGCCAGCAGCCAAGGACAGGGGGCGACCTACGAGCAGTACTTC. Amino acid sequence: CASSQGQGATYEQYF.

Of note for this clone: One end of the junction varies from germline; a read error may be responsible. The V call is TRBV7-7, the J call TRBJ2-5, with 8 bases identical to TRBD2. The CDR3 contains 13 residues. Looked up from germline, CDR1 is SSHAT and CDR2 is FNYEAQ (reference sequence). This CDR3 reads CASSGGAGQTQYF. DNA of the CDR3: TGTGCTAGCAGCGGGGGCGCTGGCCAGACCCAGTACTTC.

This rearrangement joins TRBV28 to TRBJ1-2; the D is unclear. The CDR3 totals 16 residues. Trimming removed 6 bases from V and 0 bases from J, with 17 bases in between. The germline CDR1 and CDR2 sequences are MDHEN and SYDVKM. The CDR3 DNA is TGTGCCAGCAGATCCTCAGCGGGGTTAACTAACTATGGCTACACCTTC. Residues: CASRSSAGLTNYGYTF.

The chain joins TRBV6-6 to TRBJ1-1, with D possibly TRBD1 on 6 matching bases. The CDR3 consists of 13 residues. CDR1 MNHNY and CDR2 SVGAGI come from the germline V gene (reference sequence). V lost 1 base to trimming and J lost 8 bases, with 11 bases between them. As DNA, the CDR3 is TGTGCCAGCAGTTACTTCGGGGGGGCCGAAGCTTTCTTT. It yields the protein CASSYFGGAEAFF.

For the CDR3, the DNA is TGTGCCAGCAGTGGCGGGGGCCATAATTCACCCCTCCACTTT. This codes for CASSGGGHNSPLHF. The rearrangement joins TRBV28 to TRBJ1-6; TRBD1 might be the D (6 bases). V lost 5 bases and J lost 5, with 10 bases in between. The CDR3 length is 14 residues. Per the germline V gene, CDR1 is MDHEN and CDR2 is SYDVKM.

The rearrangement links TRBV4-3 to TRBJ1-3, with D tentatively TRBD1 (6 bases). This CDR3 contains 13 residues. Germline CDR1 and CDR2: LGHNA and YSLEER. V lost 8 bases to trimming and J lost 8 bases, with 16 bases between them. The CDR3 sequence: CASGGGGRHTIYF. CDR3 DNA: TGCGCCAGCGGCGGCGGGGGGCGCCACACCATATATTTT.

The chain links TRBV5-1 to TRBJ2-1; 7 nucleotides agree with TRBD2. The J segment lost 9 bases and the V segment lost 0 bases, leaving 6 bases of the junction unmatched. CDR1 is SGHRS, CDR2 YFSETQ, per germline. The CDR3 is made up of 14 amino acids. CDR3 nucleotide sequence: TGCGCCAGCAGCTTGGGGGGACTAAGGGTTGAGCAGTTCTTC. Residues: CASSLGGLRVEQFF.

The chain is built from TRBV5-1 and TRBJ1-1; TRBD1 matches at 8 bases. With V trimmed by 0 bases and J by 5 bases, 15 bases remained unmatched. Germline CDR1 SGHRS, CDR2 YFSETQ. The CDR3 totals 18 residues. The CDR3 region is CASSLVTGGHGLGTEAFF. The CDR3, as DNA: TGCGCCAGCAGCTTGGTCACAGGGGGACATGGGTTGGGAACTGAAGCTTTCTTT.